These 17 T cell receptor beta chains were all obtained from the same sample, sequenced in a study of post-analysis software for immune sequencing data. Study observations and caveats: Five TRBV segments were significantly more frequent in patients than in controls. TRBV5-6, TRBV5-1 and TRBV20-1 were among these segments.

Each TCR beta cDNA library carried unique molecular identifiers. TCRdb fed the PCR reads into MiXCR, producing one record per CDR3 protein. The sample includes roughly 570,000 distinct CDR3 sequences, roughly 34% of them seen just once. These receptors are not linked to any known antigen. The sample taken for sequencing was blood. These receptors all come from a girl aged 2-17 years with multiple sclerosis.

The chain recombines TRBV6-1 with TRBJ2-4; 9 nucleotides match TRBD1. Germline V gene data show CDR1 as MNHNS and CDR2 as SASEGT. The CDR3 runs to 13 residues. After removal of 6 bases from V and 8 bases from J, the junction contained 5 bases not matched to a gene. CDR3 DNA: TGTGCCAGCAGGGGGACAGGGATGGACATTCAGTACTTC. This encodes CASRGTGMDIQYF.

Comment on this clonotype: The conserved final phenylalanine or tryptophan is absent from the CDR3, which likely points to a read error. The CDR3 DNA sequence: TGCAGCGGGGGCAGGTTAGGGGCGAGCAATCAGCCCCAGCATTGT. This gives the protein CSGGRLGASNQPQHC. This sequence joins TRBV29-1 and TRBJ1-5, with TRBD1 as a possible D gene (5 bases). Germline assignment: CDR1 SQVTM and CDR2 ANQGSEA. CDR3 length: 15 amino acids. Trimming shortened V by 7 bases and J by 1 base, and 17 bases separated the two germline ends.

CDR3 sequence (DNA): TGCAGTGCTACTTCGGGACCGAGCACCTACAATGAGCAGTTCTTC. It is translated as CSATSGPSTYNEQFF. This chain joins TRBV20-1 and TRBJ2-1, with D perhaps being TRBD1 or TRBD2 (5 bases each). The CDR3 is 15 residues long. Trimming took off 4 bases at V and 2 bases at J, with 15 bases between the two ends. Germline V gene data show CDR1 as DFQATT and CDR2 as SNEGSKA (reference sequence).

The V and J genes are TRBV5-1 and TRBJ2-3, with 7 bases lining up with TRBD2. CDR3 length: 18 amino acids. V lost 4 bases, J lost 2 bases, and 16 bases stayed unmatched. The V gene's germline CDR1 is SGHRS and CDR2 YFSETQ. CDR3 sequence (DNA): TGCGCCAGCAGCCCCCTTGAGGGTCGCGGGGGTATCACAGATACGCAGTATTTT. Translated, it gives CASSPLEGRGGITDTQYF.

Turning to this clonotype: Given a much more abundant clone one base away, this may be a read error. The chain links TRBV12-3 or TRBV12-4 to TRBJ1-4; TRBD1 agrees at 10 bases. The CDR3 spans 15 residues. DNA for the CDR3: TGTGCCAGCAGTACACCGGGACAGGGGAATGAAAAACGGTTTTTT. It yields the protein CASSTPGQGNEKRFF.

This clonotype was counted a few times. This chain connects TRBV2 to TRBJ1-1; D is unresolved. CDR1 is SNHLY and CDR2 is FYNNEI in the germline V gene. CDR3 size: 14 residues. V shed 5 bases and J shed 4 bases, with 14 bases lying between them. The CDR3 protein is CASSLEASSTEAFF. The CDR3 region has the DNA TGTGCCAGCAGTTTGGAGGCAAGCAGCACTGAAGCTTTCTTT.

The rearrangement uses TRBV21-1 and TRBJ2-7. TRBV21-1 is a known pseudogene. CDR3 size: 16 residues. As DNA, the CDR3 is TGTGCCAGCAGCATAGGGCCCAGGATGACACCCTACGAGCAGTACTTC. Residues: CASSIGPRMTPYEQYF.

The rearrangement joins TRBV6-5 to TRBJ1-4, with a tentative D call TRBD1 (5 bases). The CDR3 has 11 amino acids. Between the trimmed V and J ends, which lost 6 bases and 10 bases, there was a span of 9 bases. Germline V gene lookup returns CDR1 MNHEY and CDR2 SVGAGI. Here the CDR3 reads CASSGGGKLFF. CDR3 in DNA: TGTGCCAGCAGCGGGGGTGGAAAACTGTTTTTT.

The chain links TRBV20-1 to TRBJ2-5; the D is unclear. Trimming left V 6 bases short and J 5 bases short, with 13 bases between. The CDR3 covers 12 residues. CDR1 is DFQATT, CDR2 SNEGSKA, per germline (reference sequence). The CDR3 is CSAPTQVETQYF. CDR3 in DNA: TGCAGTGCCCCGACCCAGGTGGAGACCCAGTACTTC.

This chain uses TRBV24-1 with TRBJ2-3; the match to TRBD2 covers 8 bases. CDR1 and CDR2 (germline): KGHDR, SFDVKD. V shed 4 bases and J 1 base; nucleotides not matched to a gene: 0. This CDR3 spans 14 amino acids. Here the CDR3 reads CATSDGGGTDTQYF. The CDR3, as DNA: TGTGCCACCAGTGACGGGGGGGGCACAGATACGCAGTATTTT.

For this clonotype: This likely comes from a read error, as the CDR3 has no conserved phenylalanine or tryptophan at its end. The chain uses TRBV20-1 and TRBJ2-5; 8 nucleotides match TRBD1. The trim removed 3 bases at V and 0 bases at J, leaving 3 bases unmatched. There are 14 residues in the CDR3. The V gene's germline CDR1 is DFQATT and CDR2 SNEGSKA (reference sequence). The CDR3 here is CSARAGGDQETQYI. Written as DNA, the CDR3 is TGCAGTGCTAGGGCAGGGGGCGACCAAGAGACCCAGTACATC.

CDR3 nucleotides: TGCGCCAGCAGACGGGACAGGGAAGACAATCAGCCCCAGCATTTT. This codes for CASRRDREDNQPQHF. This chain connects TRBV5-1 to TRBJ1-5, with 9 bases lining up with TRBD1. Germline V gene lookup returns CDR1 SGHRS and CDR2 YFSETQ. The CDR3 is 15 amino acids. With 5 bases clipped from V and 3 bases from J, the junction kept 6 bases outside the gene matches.

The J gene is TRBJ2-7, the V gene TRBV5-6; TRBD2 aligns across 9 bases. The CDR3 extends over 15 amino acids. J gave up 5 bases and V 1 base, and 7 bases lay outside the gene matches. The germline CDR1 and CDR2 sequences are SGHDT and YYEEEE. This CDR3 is CASSLPSGGYHEQYF. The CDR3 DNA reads TGTGCCAGCAGCTTGCCAAGCGGGGGGTACCACGAGCAGTACTTC.

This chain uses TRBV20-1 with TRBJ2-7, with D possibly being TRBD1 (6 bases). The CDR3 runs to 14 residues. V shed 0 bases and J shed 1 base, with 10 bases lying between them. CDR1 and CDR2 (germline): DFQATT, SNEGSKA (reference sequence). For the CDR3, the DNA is TGCAGTGCTAGAGAGACAGGTCGGTCCTACGAGCAGTACTTC. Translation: CSARETGRSYEQYF.

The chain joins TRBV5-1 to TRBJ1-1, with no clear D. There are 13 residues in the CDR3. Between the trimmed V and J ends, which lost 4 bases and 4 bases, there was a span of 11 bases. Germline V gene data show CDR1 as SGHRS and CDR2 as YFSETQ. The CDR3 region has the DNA TGCGCCAGCAGCATCGGACGGAGCACTGAAGCTTTCTTT. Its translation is CASSIGRSTEAFF. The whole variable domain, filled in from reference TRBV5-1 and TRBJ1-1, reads KAGVTQTPRYLIKTRGQQVTLSCSPISGHRSVSWYQQTPGQGLQFLFEYFSETQRNKGNFPGRFSGRQFSNSRSEMNVSTLELGDSALYLCASSIGRSTEAFFGQGTRLTVV.

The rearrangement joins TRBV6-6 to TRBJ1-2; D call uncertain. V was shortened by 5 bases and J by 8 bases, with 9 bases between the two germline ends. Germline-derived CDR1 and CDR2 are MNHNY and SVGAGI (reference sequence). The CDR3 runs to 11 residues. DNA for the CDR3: TGTGCCAGCAGTACCACTAGGGGCTACACCTTC. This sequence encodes CASSTTRGYTF.

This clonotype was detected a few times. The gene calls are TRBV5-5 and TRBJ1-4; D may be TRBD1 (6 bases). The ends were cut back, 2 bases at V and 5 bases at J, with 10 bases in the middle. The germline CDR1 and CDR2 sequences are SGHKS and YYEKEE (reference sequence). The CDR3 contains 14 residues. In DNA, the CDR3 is TGTGCCAGCAGCTTTACAGGGCTGAATGAAAAACTGTTTTTT. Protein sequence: CASSFTGLNEKLFF.